Listed here is a single T cell receptor beta chain. The source of the sample is a study of T cell changes during pregnancy in multiple sclerosis. The ends were cut back, 3 bases at V and 4 bases at J, with 12 bases in the middle. The CDR3 length is 14 residues. CDR1 and CDR2 (germline): MNHNS, SASEGT. Some clones are missing from TCRdb's copy, which holds only in-frame ones; the method was immunoSEQ multiplex PCR. Of fewer than 35,000 clones in the sample, 90% were seen once. Source: CD8+ T cells from peripheral blood mononuclear cells, taken in the second trimester of pregnancy. This sequence was found in a female donor with multiple sclerosis, enrolled in a pregnancy study. The chain couples TRBV6-1 to TRBJ1-2; no definite D call. CDR3 amino acids: CASSEIGSLYGYTF. The CDR3 region has the DNA TGTGCCAGCAGTGAGATCGGGTCCCTCTATGGCTACACCTTC.